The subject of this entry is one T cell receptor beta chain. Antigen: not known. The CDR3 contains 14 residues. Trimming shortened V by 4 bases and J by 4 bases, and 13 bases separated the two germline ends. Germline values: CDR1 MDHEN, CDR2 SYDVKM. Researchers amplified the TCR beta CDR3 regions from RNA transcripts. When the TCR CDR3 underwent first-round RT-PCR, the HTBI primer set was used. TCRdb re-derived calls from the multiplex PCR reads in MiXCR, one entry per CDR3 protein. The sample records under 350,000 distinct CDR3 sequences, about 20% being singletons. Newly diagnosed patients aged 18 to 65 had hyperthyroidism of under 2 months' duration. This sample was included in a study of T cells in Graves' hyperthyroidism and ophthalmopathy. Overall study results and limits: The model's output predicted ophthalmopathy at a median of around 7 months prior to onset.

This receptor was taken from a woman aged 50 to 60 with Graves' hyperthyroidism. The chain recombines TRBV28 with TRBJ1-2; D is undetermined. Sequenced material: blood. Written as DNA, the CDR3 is TGTGCCAGCAGTTCCTCCCCCCAGTCCTATGGCTACACCTTC. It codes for CASSSSPQSYGYTF.